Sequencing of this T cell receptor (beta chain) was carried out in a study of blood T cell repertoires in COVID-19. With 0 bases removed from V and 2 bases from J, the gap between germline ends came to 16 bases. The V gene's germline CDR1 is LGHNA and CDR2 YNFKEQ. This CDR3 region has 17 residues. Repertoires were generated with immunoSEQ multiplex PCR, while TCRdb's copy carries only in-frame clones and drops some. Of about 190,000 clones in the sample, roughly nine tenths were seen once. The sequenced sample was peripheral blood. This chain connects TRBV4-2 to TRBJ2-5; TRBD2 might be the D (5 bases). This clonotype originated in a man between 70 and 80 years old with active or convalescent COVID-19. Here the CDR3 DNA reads TGTGCCAGCAGCCAAGATTGGCTAGCTCGGGAACAAGAGACCCAGTACTTC. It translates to CASSQDWLAREQETQYF.